This TCR beta chain is from a study of blood T cells in healthy people across ages. The germline V gene encodes CDR1 MNHEY and CDR2 SVGAGI. The CDR3 covers 16 residues. Trimming took 6 bases from V and 4 from J; bases not matched to a gene: 14. Together with a sample-barcoded 5' primer, a J-beta primer mix was included in a second PCR lasting about 7 to 11 cycles. TCRdb ran MiXCR on the 5' RACE reads and lists one entry per CDR3 protein. The table lists 800,000 to 1,000,000 distinct CDR3 sequences, around 48% of them singletons. Study observations and caveats: Both naive CD4+ cell counts and diversity were greater in long-lived donors than in aged donors.

This clonotype was detected a few times. Its antigen remains unidentified. Sequenced: blood. The chain recombines TRBV6-5 with TRBJ1-2; 7 nucleotides agree with TRBD1. The source of this sequence is a man aged 25 to 45 in good health. The CDR3 loop is CASRPPRRQGAYGYTF. The CDR3 coding sequence is TGTGCCAGCAGACCACCTCGTCGACAGGGAGCCTATGGCTACACCTTC.